These T cell receptor beta chains were read from a single sample in a study of siplizumab effects on memory and regulatory T cells. The antigens of these receptors remain unknown. Here immunoSEQ multiplex PCR was the method, and the copy in TCRdb shows in-frame clones only, minus some. The sample lists approximately 3,300 clones, approximately 54% occurring once. The specimen was CFSE-low (dividing) CD4+ T cells sorted from an allogeneic mixed lymphocyte reaction. The source is a human donor in good health; the cells came from an allogeneic mixed lymphocyte reaction. Each CDR3 is given with its conserved first and last residue. Each record gives: clone size, D gene, J gene, V gene, CDR3 DNA, CDR3 protein. D genes are given only for firm matches. The listing skips clone size in some rows; elsewhere it reads once, few, many or a size class.

>few|TRBD2|TRBJ2-7|TRBV18
TGTGCCAGCTCACTCGGACTAGCGGGGGGGCAGGTCGAGCAGTACTTC
CASSLGLAGGQVEQYF
>-|-|TRBJ1-1|TRBV27
TGTGCCAGCAGTTACAACCTCCGGACTGAAGCTTTCTTT
CASSYNLRTEAFF
>-|-|TRBJ1-1|TRBV18
TGTGCCAGCTCACCCACGGACGGGAACACTGAAGCTTTCTTT
CASSPTDGNTEAFF
>-|-|TRBJ2-7|TRBV19
TGTGCCAGTAGTCATGAGGGGGGGAGCTACGAGCAGTACTTC
CASSHEGGSYEQYF
>-|-|TRBJ1-2|TRBV7-8
TGTGCCAGCAGATTAATACCCGGCTATGGCTACACCTTC
CASRLIPGYGYTF
>-|TRBD1|TRBJ2-3|TRBV5-1
TGCGCCAGCAGCCCACGACAGGGAAGTCCCACAGATACGCAGTATTTT
CASSPRQGSPTDTQYF
>-|-|TRBJ2-3|TRBV18
TGTGCCAGCTCTCCCCACTTGGGGGATACGCAGTATTTT
CASSPHLGDTQYF
>-|-|TRBJ2-5|TRBV30
TGTGCCTGGAGAAGAACAGAGACCCAGTACTTC
CAWRRTETQYF
>few|-|TRBJ1-3|TRBV21-1
TGTGCCAGCAGCAAAGTGCGGGGCAGGGGGCGTGGAAACACCATATATTTT
CASSKVRGRGRGNTIYF